These T cell receptor beta chains were read from a single sample in a study of blood T cells in healthy people across ages. TCRdb called the 5' RACE reads again in MiXCR, with one record for every CDR3 protein. Altogether some 800,000 distinct CDR3 sequences are present, approximately 44% being singletons, with the ten largest covering under 20%. Sequenced material: blood. Source of these receptors: a man aged 60-69 years in good health. Each CDR3 is given with its conserved first and last residue. D genes are given only for firm matches. Expanded clones are given a class, and other clones once, few, many or no size at all.

TRBJ2-7 | TRBV12-3/TRBV12-4 | few | NA | TGTGCCAGCGGGAGTTGGGTGCCCTACGAGCAGTACTTC | CASGSWVPYEQYF
TRBJ2-7 | TRBV4-1 | NA | TRBD1 | TGCGCCAGCAACCCCTCGACAGGGGCATACGAGCAGTACTTC | CASNPSTGAYEQYF
TRBJ2-5 | TRBV7-2 | NA | TRBD1 | TGTGCCAGCAGCTACCTCCCCGGGACAGAACTGCGAGAGACCCAGTACTTC | CASSYLPGTELRETQYF
TRBJ1-1 | TRBV7-9 | few | NA | TGTGCCAGCAGCCCCCTGGGAGGGGACACTGAAGCTTTCTTT | CASSPLGGDTEAFF
TRBJ1-5 | TRBV20-1 | NA | NA | TGCAGTGCTAGCGAAGGGGGAGGCTATCAGCCCCAGCATTTT | CSASEGGGYQPQHF
TRBJ2-7 | TRBV7-2 | many | NA | TGTGCCAGCAGCTTAGGGAATCCAGGGGACGAGCAGTACTTC | CASSLGNPGDEQYF
TRBJ2-5 | TRBV18 | NA | NA | TGTGCCAGCTCACCGGACTCAGCGACCGCGGAGTACTTC | CASSPDSATAEYF
TRBJ1-1 | TRBV2 | NA | TRBD1 | TGTGCCAGCGCCAGACAGGGGAGGAACACTGAAGCTTTCTTT | CASARQGRNTEAFF
TRBJ2-6 | TRBV27 | few | TRBD1 | TGTGCCAGCAGTTTAGGGACAGGGCTTTACTCTGGGGCCAACGTCCTGACTTTC | CASSLGTGLYSGANVLTF
TRBJ2-5 | TRBV25-1 | NA | TRBD1 | TGTGCCAGCAGTGACAATACAGGGGTCCAAGAGACCCAGTACTTC | CASSDNTGVQETQYF
TRBJ2-7 | TRBV6-7 | few | NA | TGTGCCAGGATTCCAGGGGCTTCCCTCTACGAGCAGTACTTC | CARIPGASLYEQYF
TRBJ2-3 | TRBV12-3/TRBV12-4 | NA | NA | TGTGCCAGCAGCACTATGGCCCTTAGCGCAAATACGCAGTATTTT | CASSTMALSANTQYF
TRBJ2-5 | TRBV7-2 | NA | NA | TGTGCCAGCAACTCCGCGAGGGAGACCCAGTACTTC | CASNSARETQYF
TRBJ2-3 | TRBV6-5 | NA | NA | TGTGCCAGCAGTTTGAGCCCTAACCCCACAGATACGCAGTATTTT | CASSLSPNPTDTQYF
TRBJ2-6 | TRBV20-1 | few | TRBD2 | TGCAGTGCTCGGGGGGGTTTAGGCGCTGGGGCCAACGTCCTGACTTTC | CSARGGLGAGANVLTF
TRBJ2-1 | TRBV6-2/TRBV6-3 | NA | NA | TGTGCCAGCAGTTCCGAGGGGGGCGCAAACTCCTACAATGAGCAGTTCTTC | CASSSEGGANSYNEQFF
TRBJ2-5 | TRBV12-3/TRBV12-4 | NA | NA | TGTGCCGGCAGCCCACAGAGGATCGGGGAGACCCAGTACTTC | CAGSPQRIGETQYF
TRBJ2-5 | TRBV5-1 | NA | NA | TGCGCCAGCAGCTTGGCGGCAGAGGTGGGGGAGACCCAGTACTTC | CASSLAAEVGETQYF
TRBJ1-1 | TRBV5-1 | NA | TRBD1 | TGCGCCAGCAGCTTGTCCGGGACAGGGGCCCAGGCTTTCTTT | CASSLSGTGAQAFF
TRBJ1-4 | TRBV2 | few | NA | TGTGCCAGCACCAAAGGGGGGTTTGGTGAAAAACTGTTTTTT | CASTKGGFGEKLFF
TRBJ2-1 | TRBV9 | NA | NA | TGTGCCAGCAGTAGGACAGATTTCTCCGGGCCCTCAAGGTACAATGAGCAGTTCTTC | CASSRTDFSGPSRYNEQFF
TRBJ1-2 | TRBV6-1 | NA | NA | TGTGCCAGCAGTGAAGTCGGTGGCTACACCTTC | CASSEVGGYTF
TRBJ2-3 | TRBV7-2 | NA | NA | TGTGCCAGCAGCTCAAAGGGGACATTAACCACAGATACGCAGTATTTT | CASSSKGTLTTDTQYF
TRBJ2-7 | TRBV7-9 | NA | TRBD2 | TGTGCCAGCAGCTTAGAACTGGCGGGGGTTTTCTCCTACGAGCAGTACTTC | CASSLELAGVFSYEQYF
TRBJ1-2 | TRBV7-9 | few | NA | TGTGCCAGCAGCCCCACAGAGTTCTACTATGGCTACACCTTC | CASSPTEFYYGYTF
TRBJ2-7 | TRBV10-3 | few | NA | TGTGCCATCAGCGCTACAGCAGGGAGCTCCTACGAGCAGTACTTC | CAISATAGSSYEQYF
TRBJ2-3 | TRBV20-1 | once | NA | TGCAGTGCCGTCATTAGCGGACGCACAGATACGCAGTATTTT | CSAVISGRTDTQYF
TRBJ1-2 | TRBV6-5 | many | TRBD1 | TGTGCCAGCAGTAACTCAGGGGGGGATCACTATGGCTACACCTTC | CASSNSGGDHYGYTF
TRBJ2-7 | TRBV3-1 | few | TRBD2 | TGTGCCAGCAGCCAAGAGACCGGGACTAGCCTGCTTGGGCAGTACTTC | CASSQETGTSLLGQYF
TRBJ1-5 | TRBV6-1 | NA | NA | TGTGCCAGCAGTGTTCAGGGTTGGGGCAATCAGCCCCAGCATTTT | CASSVQGWGNQPQHF
TRBJ2-7 | TRBV25-1 | many | NA | TGTGCCAGCAGGCGGGACAGTTCCTACGAGCAGTACTTC | CASRRDSSYEQYF
TRBJ1-6 | TRBV5-1 | NA | TRBD1 | TGCGCCAGCAGCTCCGGGACAGAGAGACAAAATTCACCCCTCCACTTT | CASSSGTERQNSPLHF
TRBJ1-2 | TRBV25-1 | few | NA | TGTGCCAGCAGTGGGGGGAGTAATCTCTATGGCTACACCTTC | CASSGGSNLYGYTF
TRBJ1-4 | TRBV5-1 | few | NA | TGCGCCAGCAGCGTAAACGGAGAGGTGATGGAAAAACTGTTTTTT | CASSVNGEVMEKLFF
TRBJ2-1 | TRBV20-1 | NA | TRBD1 | TGCAGTGCTAGTCGGGACAGTTACAATGAGCAGTTCTTC | CSASRDSYNEQFF
TRBJ2-7 | TRBV3-1 | NA | NA | TGTGCCAGCAGCCAAGTTCAGGGACCCTCCTACGAGCAGTACTTC | CASSQVQGPSYEQYF
TRBJ2-7 | TRBV7-2 | NA | TRBD2 | TGTGCCAGCAGCTTAAGGGAGGGAGCGGGGGGCTCAGTCAATGAGCAGTACTTC | CASSLREGAGGSVNEQYF
TRBJ2-4 | TRBV7-2 | NA | NA | TGTGCCAGCAGCTTAAGAGGGGGGGGAAACATTCAGTACTTC | CASSLRGGGNIQYF
TRBJ1-2 | TRBV28 | NA | NA | TGTGCCAGCAGTTTATTGGGGCGCGGCTACACCTTC | CASSLLGRGYTF
TRBJ2-5 | TRBV6-2/TRBV6-3 | NA | TRBD2 | TGTGCCAGCAGTCACTTCGGGACTAGTGGGAGGGAGACCCAGTACTTC | CASSHFGTSGRETQYF
TRBJ2-7 | TRBV2 | few | NA | TGTGCCAGCAGTGTATTTAGTTACGAGCAGTACTTC | CASSVFSYEQYF
TRBJ1-2 | TRBV28 | NA | NA | TGTGCCAGCAAGGGACTGGGAGACTTCCGGAGGGGAGCCTTATATGGCTACACCTTC | CASKGLGDFRRGALYGYTF
TRBJ2-7 | TRBV20-1 | few | TRBD2 | TGCAGTGCTAGAACTAGCGGGACCTACGAGCAGTACTTC | CSARTSGTYEQYF
TRBJ1-6 | TRBV10-3 | NA | NA | TGTGCCATCACCCCAGGACCCAATAATTCACCCCTCCACTTT | CAITPGPNNSPLHF
TRBJ1-1 | TRBV12-3/TRBV12-4 | many | TRBD1 | TGTGCCAGCAGTCCCAGGGGGGAGGGCACTGAAGCTTTCTTT | CASSPRGEGTEAFF
TRBJ2-6 | TRBV15 | NA | NA | TGTGCCACCAGCAGAGCCCTGGGGAGGGGGCCAGCCGGGGCCAACGTCCTGACTTTC | CATSRALGRGPAGANVLTF
TRBJ2-7 | TRBV12-5 | few | NA | TGTGCTAGTGGTCCCCCCGACAGCCACGAGCAGTACTTC | CASGPPDSHEQYF
TRBJ2-3 | TRBV20-1 | NA | TRBD2 | TGCAGTGGAAGGGGCGCTAGCGGGCTGCCTTATACGCAGTATTTT | CSGRGASGLPYTQYF
TRBJ2-5 | TRBV5-1 | NA | NA | TGCGCCAGCAGCCAAGGAAAGATACTGCAGCAAGAGACCCAGTACTTC | CASSQGKILQQETQYF